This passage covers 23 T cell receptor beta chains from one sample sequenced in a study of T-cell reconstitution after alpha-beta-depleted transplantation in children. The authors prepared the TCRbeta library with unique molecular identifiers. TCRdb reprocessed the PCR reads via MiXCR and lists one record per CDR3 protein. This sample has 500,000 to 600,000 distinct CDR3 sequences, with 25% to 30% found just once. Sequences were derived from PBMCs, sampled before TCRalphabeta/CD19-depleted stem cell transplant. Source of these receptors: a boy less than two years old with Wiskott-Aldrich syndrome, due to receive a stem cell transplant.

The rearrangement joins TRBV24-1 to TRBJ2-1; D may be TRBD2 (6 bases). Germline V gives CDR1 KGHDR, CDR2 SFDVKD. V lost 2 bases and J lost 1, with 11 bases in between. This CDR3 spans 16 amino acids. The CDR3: CATSDSWLASYNEQFF. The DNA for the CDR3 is TGTGCCACCAGTGATTCATGGCTAGCGTCCTACAATGAGCAGTTCTTC.

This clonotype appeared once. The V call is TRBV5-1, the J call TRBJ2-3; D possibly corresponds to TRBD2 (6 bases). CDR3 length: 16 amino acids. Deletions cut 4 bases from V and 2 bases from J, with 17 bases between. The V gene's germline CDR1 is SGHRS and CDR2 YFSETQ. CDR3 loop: CASSPPVLADTDTQYF. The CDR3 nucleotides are TGCGCCAGCAGCCCCCCGGTTTTAGCGGACACAGATACGCAGTATTTT.

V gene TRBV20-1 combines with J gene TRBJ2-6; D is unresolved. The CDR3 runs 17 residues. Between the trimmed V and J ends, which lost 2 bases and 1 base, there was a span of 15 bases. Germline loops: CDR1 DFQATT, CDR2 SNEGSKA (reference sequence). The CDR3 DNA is TGCAGTGCTAGACACGGCTCTAGGCCTTCTGGGGCCAACGTCCTGACTTTC. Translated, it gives CSARHGSRPSGANVLTF.

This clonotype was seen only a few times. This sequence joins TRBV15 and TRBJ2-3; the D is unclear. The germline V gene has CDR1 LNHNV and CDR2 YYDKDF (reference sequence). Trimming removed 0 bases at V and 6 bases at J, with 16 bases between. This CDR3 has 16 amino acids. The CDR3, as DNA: TGTGCCACCAGCAGAGATTTGTGGGGTATTGGGGATACGCAGTATTTT. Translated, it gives CATSRDLWGIGDTQYF.

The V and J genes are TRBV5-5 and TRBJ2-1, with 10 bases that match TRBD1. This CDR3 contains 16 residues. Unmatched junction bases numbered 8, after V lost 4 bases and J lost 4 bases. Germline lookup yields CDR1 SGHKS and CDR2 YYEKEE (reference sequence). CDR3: CASSPGQGLQYNEQFF. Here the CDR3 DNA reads TGTGCCAGCAGCCCGGGACAGGGGCTTCAGTACAATGAGCAGTTCTTC.

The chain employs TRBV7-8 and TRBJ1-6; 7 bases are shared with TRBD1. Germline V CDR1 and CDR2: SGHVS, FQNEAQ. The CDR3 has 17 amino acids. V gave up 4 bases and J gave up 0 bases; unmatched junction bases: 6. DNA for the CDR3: TGTGCCAGCAGCTCCATGACAGGGAGCTCCTATAATTCACCCCTCCACTTT. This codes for CASSSMTGSSYNSPLHF.

The CDR3 loop is CASSIVQRTNTGELFF. In DNA form, the CDR3 reads TGTGCCAGCAGTATAGTCCAGCGGACAAACACCGGGGAGCTGTTTTTT. The V call is TRBV2, the J call TRBJ2-2, with D perhaps being TRBD1 or TRBD2 (5 bases each). This CDR3 is 16 amino acids long. V lost 5 bases and J 2 bases, leaving 15 bases between the germline ends. Per germline, CDR1 SNHLY and CDR2 FYNNEI.

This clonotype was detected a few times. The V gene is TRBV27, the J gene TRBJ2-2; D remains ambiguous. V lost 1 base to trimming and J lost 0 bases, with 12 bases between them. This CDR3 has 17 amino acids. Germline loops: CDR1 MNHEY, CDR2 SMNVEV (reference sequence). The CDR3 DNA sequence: TGTGCCAGCAGTTTATGTCGTCAAGCACCGAACACCGGGGAGCTGTTTTTT. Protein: CASSLCRQAPNTGELFF.

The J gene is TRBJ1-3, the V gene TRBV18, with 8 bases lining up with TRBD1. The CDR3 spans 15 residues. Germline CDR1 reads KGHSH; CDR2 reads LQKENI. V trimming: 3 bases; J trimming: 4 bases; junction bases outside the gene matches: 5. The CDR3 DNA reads TGTGCCAGCTCACCCTCGACAGGGGACGGAAACACCATATATTTT. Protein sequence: CASSPSTGDGNTIYF.

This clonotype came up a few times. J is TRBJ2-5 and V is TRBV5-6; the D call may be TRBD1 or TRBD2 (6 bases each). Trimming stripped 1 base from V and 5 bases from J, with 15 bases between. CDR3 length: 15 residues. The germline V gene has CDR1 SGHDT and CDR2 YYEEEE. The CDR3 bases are TGTGCCAGCAGCTTGTTTGTCCGGGGGCAGGAGACCCAGTACTTC. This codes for CASSLFVRGQETQYF.

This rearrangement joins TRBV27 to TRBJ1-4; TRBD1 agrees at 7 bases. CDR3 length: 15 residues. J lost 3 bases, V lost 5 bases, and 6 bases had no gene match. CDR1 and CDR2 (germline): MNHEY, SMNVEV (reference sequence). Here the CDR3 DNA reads TGTGCCAGCAGTGAACTAGGGACAGCTAATGAAAAACTGTTTTTT. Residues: CASSELGTANEKLFF.

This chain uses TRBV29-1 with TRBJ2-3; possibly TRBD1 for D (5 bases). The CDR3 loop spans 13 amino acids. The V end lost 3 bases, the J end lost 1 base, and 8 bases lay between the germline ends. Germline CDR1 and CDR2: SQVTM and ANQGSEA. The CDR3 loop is CSVDREGTDTQYF. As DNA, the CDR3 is TGCAGCGTTGACAGGGAAGGCACAGATACGCAGTATTTT.

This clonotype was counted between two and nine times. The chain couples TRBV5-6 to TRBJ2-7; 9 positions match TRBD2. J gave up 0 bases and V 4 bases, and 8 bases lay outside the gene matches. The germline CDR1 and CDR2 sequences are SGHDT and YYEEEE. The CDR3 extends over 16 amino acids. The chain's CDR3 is CASSRRGGGPSYEQYF. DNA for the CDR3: TGTGCCAGCAGCCGGCGGGGGGGAGGGCCCTCCTACGAGCAGTACTTC.

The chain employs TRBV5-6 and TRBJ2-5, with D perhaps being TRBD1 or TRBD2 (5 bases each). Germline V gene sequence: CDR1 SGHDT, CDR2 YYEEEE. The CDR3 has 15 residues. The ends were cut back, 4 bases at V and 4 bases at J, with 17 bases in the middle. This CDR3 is CASSASGTWGETQYF. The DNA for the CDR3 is TGTGCCAGCAGCGCCTCCGGGACCTGGGGAGAGACCCAGTACTTC.

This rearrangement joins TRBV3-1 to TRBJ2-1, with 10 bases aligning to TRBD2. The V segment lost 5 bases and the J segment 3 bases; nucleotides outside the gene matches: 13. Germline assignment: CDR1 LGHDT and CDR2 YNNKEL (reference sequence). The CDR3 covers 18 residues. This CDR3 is CASSSLAGVSRGYNEQFF. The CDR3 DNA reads TGTGCCAGCAGCTCCCTAGCGGGAGTCTCTCGGGGCTACAATGAGCAGTTCTTC.

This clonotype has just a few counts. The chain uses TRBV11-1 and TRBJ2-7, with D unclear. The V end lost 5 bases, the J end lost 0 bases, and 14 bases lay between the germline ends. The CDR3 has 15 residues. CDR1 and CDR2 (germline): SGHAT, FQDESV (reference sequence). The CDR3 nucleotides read TGTGCCAGCAGCACAGACCGGCTCAGCTCCTACGAGCAGTACTTC. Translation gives CASSTDRLSSYEQYF.

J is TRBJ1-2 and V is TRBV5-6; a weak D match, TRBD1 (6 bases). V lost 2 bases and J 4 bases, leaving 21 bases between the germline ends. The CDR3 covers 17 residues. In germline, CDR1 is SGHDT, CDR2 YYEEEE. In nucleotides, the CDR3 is TGTGCCAGCAGCTTCCCAACGGCCACAGGGAAGGGCTATGGCTACACCTTC. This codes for CASSFPTATGKGYGYTF.

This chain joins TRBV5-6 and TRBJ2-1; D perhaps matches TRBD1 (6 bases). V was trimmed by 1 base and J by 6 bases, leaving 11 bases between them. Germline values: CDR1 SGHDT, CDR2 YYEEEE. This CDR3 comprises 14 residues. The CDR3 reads CASSLSGAANEQFF. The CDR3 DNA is TGTGCCAGCAGCTTGTCAGGGGCGGCCAATGAGCAGTTCTTC.

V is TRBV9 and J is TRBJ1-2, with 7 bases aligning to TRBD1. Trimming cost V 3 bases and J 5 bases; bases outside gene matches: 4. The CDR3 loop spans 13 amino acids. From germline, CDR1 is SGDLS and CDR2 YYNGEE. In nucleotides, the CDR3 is TGTGCCAGCAGCGCTCAGACAGGGTATGGCTACACCTTC. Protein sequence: CASSAQTGYGYTF.

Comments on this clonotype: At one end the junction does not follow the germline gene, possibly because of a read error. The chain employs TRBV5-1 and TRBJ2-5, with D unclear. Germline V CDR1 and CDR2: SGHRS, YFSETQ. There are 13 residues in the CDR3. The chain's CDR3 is CASSLGLKETQYF. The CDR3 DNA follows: TGTGCCAGCAGCTTAGGGTTGAAAGAGACCCAGTACTTC.

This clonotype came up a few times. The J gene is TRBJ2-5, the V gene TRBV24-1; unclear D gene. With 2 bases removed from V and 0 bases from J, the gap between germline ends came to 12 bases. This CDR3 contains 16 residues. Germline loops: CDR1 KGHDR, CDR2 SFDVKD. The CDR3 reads CATSDSSTGYQETQYF. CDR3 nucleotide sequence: TGTGCCACCAGTGATTCCTCGACTGGGTACCAAGAGACCCAGTACTTC.

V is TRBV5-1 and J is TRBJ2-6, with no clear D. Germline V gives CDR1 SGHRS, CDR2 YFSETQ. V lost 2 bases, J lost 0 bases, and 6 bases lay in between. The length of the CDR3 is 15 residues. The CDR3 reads CASSLTTSGANVLTF. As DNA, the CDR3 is TGCGCCAGCAGCTTAACGACCTCTGGGGCCAACGTCCTGACTTTC. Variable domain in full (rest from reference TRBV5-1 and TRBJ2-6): KAGVTQTPRYLIKTRGQQVTLSCSPISGHRSVSWYQQTPGQGLQFLFEYFSETQRNKGNFPGRFSGRQFSNSRSEMNVSTLELGDSALYLCASSLTTSGANVLTFGAGSRLTVL.

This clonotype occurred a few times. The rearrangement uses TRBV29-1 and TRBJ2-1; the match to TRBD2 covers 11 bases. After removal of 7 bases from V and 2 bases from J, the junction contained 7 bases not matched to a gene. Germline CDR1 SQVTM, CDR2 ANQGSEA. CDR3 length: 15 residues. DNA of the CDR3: TGCAGCGCGATGGGACTAGCGGAGGCCTACAATGAGCAGTTCTTC. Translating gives CSAMGLAEAYNEQFF.